The 29 T cell receptor beta chains given below trace back to one sample, sequenced in a study of shared clonotypes between healthy human individuals. Method: immunoSEQ multiplex PCR; TCRdb's copy keeps in-frame clones and lacks some. The sample includes about 670,000 clones, roughly 70% of them seen just once. Sample: memory CD4+ T cells sorted from blood. The sample's subset: CD45RA-negative fraction. These receptors all stem from a woman aged 30 to 39 in good health.

The rearrangement uses TRBV4-1 and TRBJ2-1; 10 bases are a match to TRBD2. Germline CDR1 and CDR2: MGHRA and YSYEKL. V shed 1 base and J 6 bases; nucleotides not matched to a gene: 9. This CDR3 has 17 amino acids. CDR3 protein: CASSQAASGSSFNEQFF. The DNA for the CDR3 is TGCGCCAGCAGCCAAGCGGCTAGCGGGAGTTCATTCAATGAGCAGTTCTTC.

This clone was counted once. The J gene is TRBJ2-1, the V gene TRBV4-2, with 9 bases identical to TRBD2. V gave up 0 bases and J gave up 6 bases; unmatched junction bases: 3. The length of the CDR3 is 15 residues. Germline V gene data show CDR1 as LGHNA and CDR2 as YNFKEQ. The CDR3 DNA sequence: TGTGCCAGCAGCCAAGATGCGGGAGGGCCCAATGAGCAGTTCTTC. It yields the protein CASSQDAGGPNEQFF.

V is TRBV6-5 and J is TRBJ1-5; TRBD1 agrees at 7 bases. The V and J ends lost 5 bases and 6 bases, in that order; junction bases with no gene match: 10. CDR3 length: 15 residues. Germline V gene data show CDR1 as MNHEY and CDR2 as SVGAGI. The CDR3 nucleotides are TGTGCCAGCAGTCGGGGACAGTCTGCGGGTCAGCCCCAGCATTTT. It translates to CASSRGQSAGQPQHF.

The chain combines TRBV7-2 with TRBJ2-3, with 14 bases lining up with TRBD2. This CDR3 spans 17 amino acids. The V segment lost 5 bases and the J segment 3 bases; nucleotides outside the gene matches: 7. Germline loops: CDR1 SGHTA, CDR2 FQGNSA. The chain's CDR3 is CASSPRLAGGPTDTQYF. The DNA for the CDR3 is TGTGCCAGCAGCCCGAGACTAGCGGGAGGGCCAACAGATACGCAGTATTTT.

The chain employs TRBV5-8 and TRBJ1-5, with D hard to call. The germline V and J ends were trimmed by 3 bases and 7 bases, with 11 bases remaining between them. The CDR3 extends over 13 amino acids. Germline V lookup: CDR1 SGHTS, CDR2 YDEGEE. CDR3 amino acids: CASSSRTGQPQHF. As DNA, the CDR3 is TGTGCCAGCAGCTCCAGGACGGGCCAGCCCCAGCATTTT. Full variable domain (remainder filled in from reference TRBV5-8 and TRBJ1-5): EAGVTQSPTHLIKTRGQQATLRCSPISGHTSVYWYQQALGLGLQFLLWYDEGEERNRGNFPPRFSGRQFPNYSSELNVNALELEDSALYLCASSSRTGQPQHFGDGTRLSIL.

The chain recombines TRBV27 with TRBJ2-7; no clear D gene. Trimming cost V 6 bases and J 1 base, with 16 bases left between them. Germline loops: CDR1 MNHEY, CDR2 SMNVEV (reference sequence). The CDR3 loop spans 15 amino acids. CDR3 sequence: CASSPLHSGSYEQYF. The CDR3 coding sequence is TGTGCCAGCAGCCCCTTACATTCCGGTTCCTACGAGCAGTACTTC.

This chain uses TRBV20-1 with TRBJ2-3; D possibly corresponds to TRBD2 (5 bases). This CDR3 is built from 11 residues. V dropped 3 bases and J dropped 7 bases, with 8 bases sitting between them. Germline V CDR1 and CDR2: DFQATT, SNEGSKA (reference sequence). In DNA form, the CDR3 reads TGCAGTGCTAGGGGAGCACATACGCAGTATTTT. It yields the protein CSARGAHTQYF.

This chain joins TRBV27 and TRBJ2-6; possible D gene TRBD2, 5 bases. The CDR3 is 15 residues long. Germline CDR1 MNHEY, CDR2 SMNVEV (reference sequence). The ends were cut back, 5 bases at V and 4 bases at J, with 12 bases in the middle. This chain's CDR3 is CASSGRRGGANVLTF. The CDR3, as DNA: TGTGCCAGCAGTGGCAGGCGCGGGGGGGCCAACGTCCTGACTTTC.

This clone came up a few times. Other DNA sequences in the sample encode the same CDR3. This chain joins TRBV7-8 and TRBJ2-1, with TRBD2 identical over 11 bases. This CDR3 comprises 16 residues. Per germline, CDR1 SGHVS and CDR2 FQNEAQ. Losses at the gene ends were 5 bases for V and 1 base for J; bases not matched to a gene: 4. The CDR3 loop reads CASSAGTSGSYNEQFF. The CDR3 nucleotides are TGTGCCAGCAGCGCCGGGACTAGCGGATCCTACAATGAGCAGTTCTTC.

This clone was observed a handful of times. V gene TRBV5-1 combines with J gene TRBJ2-1; the D gene is possibly TRBD2 (6 bases). The CDR3 extends over 15 amino acids. Trimming left V 0 bases short and J 3 bases short, with 10 bases between. The germline CDR1 and CDR2 sequences are SGHRS and YFSETQ. CDR3 sequence (DNA): TGCGCCAGCAGCTTGGATAGCGGTAACTACAATGAGCAGTTCTTC. As protein: CASSLDSGNYNEQFF.

Concerning this clone itself: This CDR3 is also generated by other DNA sequences in the sample. This sequence joins TRBV9 and TRBJ2-3; D unresolved. V was shortened by 2 bases and J by 1 base, with 8 bases between the two germline ends. Germline V gene data show CDR1 as SGDLS and CDR2 as YYNGEE. CDR3 size: 14 residues. CDR3 DNA: TGTGCCAGCAGCGTTTCCTGGGGCACAGATACGCAGTATTTT. Its translation is CASSVSWGTDTQYF.

On this clone: Distinct nucleotide sequences in the sample also encode this CDR3. The chain has TRBV28 and TRBJ1-5, with 8 bases lining up with TRBD1. This CDR3 contains 13 residues. Trimming at V came to 5 bases and at J to 6 bases, leaving 3 bases not matched to a gene. CDR1 and CDR2 (germline): MDHEN, SYDVKM. The CDR3 spells CASSTTGVQPQHF. The CDR3 region has the DNA TGTGCCAGCAGTACGACAGGGGTTCAGCCCCAGCATTTT.

The genes are TRBV27 and TRBJ2-7; TRBD2 agrees at 13 bases. The CDR3 loop spans 15 amino acids. J gave up 6 bases and V 5 bases, and 7 bases lay outside the gene matches. Germline CDR1 MNHEY, CDR2 SMNVEV (reference sequence). The CDR3 DNA reads TGTGCCAGCAGTACCCGGGGACTAGCGGGAATCGAGCAGTACTTC. Amino acids: CASSTRGLAGIEQYF.

This chain uses TRBV19 with TRBJ2-5; 13 positions match TRBD2. Germline V gene data show CDR1 as LNHDA and CDR2 as SQIVND (reference sequence). Trimming removed 5 bases from V and 6 bases from J; junction bases left unmatched: 9. CDR3 length: 16 residues. CDR3 residues: CASSLTSGRAVQTQYF. DNA for the CDR3: TGTGCCAGTAGTTTAACTAGCGGGAGGGCCGTCCAGACCCAGTACTTC.

CDR3 nucleotides: TGTGCCAGTAGGAGGGAAGGGATGTATGGCTACACCTTC. It is translated as CASRREGMYGYTF. The genes are TRBV19 and TRBJ1-2; no definite D call. The germline gives CDR1 LNHDA, CDR2 SQIVND (reference sequence). V was clipped by 6 bases and J by 5 bases, with 13 bases between them. The CDR3 has 13 amino acids.

This clone was detected many times. The chain employs TRBV7-9 and TRBJ2-7; D possibly corresponds to TRBD1 (6 bases). V was cut by 2 bases and J by 9 bases, with 14 bases left in between. CDR1 is SEHNR and CDR2 is FQNEAQ in the germline V gene (reference sequence). This CDR3 comprises 13 residues. The CDR3: CASSLNRADGQYF. CDR3 nucleotides: TGTGCCAGCAGCTTAAACAGGGCGGATGGGCAGTACTTC.

The chain recombines TRBV5-1 with TRBJ2-2, with 7 bases fitting TRBD1. Germline-derived CDR1 and CDR2 are SGHRS and YFSETQ. The CDR3 has 13 residues. V lost 4 bases, J lost 5 bases, and 2 bases stayed unmatched. CDR3 nucleotide sequence: TGCGCCAGCAGCGCACAGGGGACCGGGGAGCTGTTTTTT. It encodes CASSAQGTGELFF.

The chain combines TRBV10-2 with TRBJ2-1; 10 bases are shared with TRBD2. From germline, CDR1 is WSHSY and CDR2 SAAADI. With V trimmed by 6 bases and J by 6 bases, 5 bases remained unmatched. The CDR3 totals 14 residues. The chain's CDR3 is CASSILAGANEQFF. The DNA of the CDR3 is TGCGCCAGCAGCATCCTAGCGGGAGCCAATGAGCAGTTCTTC.

The rearrangement joins TRBV28 to TRBJ1-5; D not certain. CDR3 length equals 16 residues. Germline CDR1 MDHEN, CDR2 SYDVKM. Trimming took off 3 bases at V and 0 bases at J, with 12 bases between the two ends. This CDR3 reads CASSLVRMGSNQPQHF. The CDR3 bases are TGTGCCAGCAGTTTGGTAAGGATGGGTAGCAATCAGCCCCAGCATTTT.

Ten or more counts support this clone. Distinct nucleotide sequences in the sample also encode this CDR3. The J gene is TRBJ2-7, the V gene TRBV5-1; D possibly matches TRBD1 or TRBD2 (5 bases each). Trimming removed 4 bases from V and 6 bases from J, with 17 bases in between. This CDR3 region has 14 residues. In germline, CDR1 is SGHRS, CDR2 YFSETQ. The DNA for the CDR3 is TGCGCCAGCAGCCCTGGGACGGGGACCCTCGAGCAGTACTTC. This translates into CASSPGTGTLEQYF.

V is TRBV29-1 and J is TRBJ2-5; D is uncertain. The CDR3 is 12 residues long. The germline V and J ends were trimmed by 3 bases and 1 base, with 6 bases remaining between them. CDR1 and CDR2 (germline): SQVTM, ANQGSEA. For the CDR3, the DNA is TGCAGCGTTGAGTTAACCCAAGAGACCCAGTACTTC. Translating gives CSVELTQETQYF.

The chain links TRBV2 to TRBJ2-1; the match to TRBD2 covers 9 bases. Unmatched junction bases numbered 12, after V lost 3 bases and J lost 9 bases. From germline, CDR1 is SNHLY and CDR2 FYNNEI. The CDR3 is made up of 16 amino acids. As DNA, the CDR3 is TGTGCCAGCAGTGAGCGGGAGGGAGGTCTCGGGCTTGAGCAGTTCTTC. Amino acids: CASSEREGGLGLEQFF.

The sample holds one count of this clone. The chain uses TRBV7-9 and TRBJ1-4, with D unresolved. Trimming shortened V by 2 bases and J by 5 bases, and 3 bases separated the two germline ends. Germline V gene sequence: CDR1 SEHNR, CDR2 FQNEAQ (reference sequence). The CDR3 contains 12 residues. The CDR3: CASSLPNEKLFF. The CDR3 DNA reads TGTGCCAGCAGCTTACCCAATGAAAAACTGTTTTTT.

In regard to this clone: Additional DNA sequences in this sample encode the identical CDR3. This chain connects TRBV9 to TRBJ2-7; D is perhaps TRBD1 or TRBD2 (5 bases each). Trimming stripped 0 bases from V and 0 bases from J, with 7 bases between. The CDR3 runs 14 residues. Per the germline V gene, CDR1 is SGDLS and CDR2 is YYNGEE. CDR3 protein: CASSVGGSSYEQYF. For the CDR3, the DNA is TGTGCCAGCAGCGTAGGGGGGAGCTCCTACGAGCAGTACTTC.

For this clone: Other DNA sequences from this sample encode an identical CDR3 as well. The chain has TRBV11-2 and TRBJ1-1; D is unclear. This CDR3 spans 13 amino acids. Deletions cut 4 bases from V and 3 bases from J, with 9 bases between. CDR1 is SGHAT, CDR2 FQNNGV, per germline. The CDR3 DNA is TGTGCCAGCAGCTCACAGCGGGACACTGAAGCTTTCTTT. Encoded protein: CASSSQRDTEAFF.

The chain is built from TRBV7-7 and TRBJ1-3; TRBD1 matches at 8 bases. Germline assignment: CDR1 SSHAT and CDR2 FNYEAQ (reference sequence). V lost 5 bases and J lost 4; bases outside the gene matches: 7. The CDR3 length is 15 residues. The CDR3 DNA reads TGTGCCAGCAGCCAAGACAGGGGTGAAGGAAACACCATATATTTT. It codes for CASSQDRGEGNTIYF.

This clone was seen a few times. V and J are TRBV2 and TRBJ1-5; the match to TRBD1 covers 10 bases. Germline CDR1 and CDR2: SNHLY and FYNNEI. V was clipped by 8 bases and J by 5 bases; unmatched bases: 6. There are 14 residues in the CDR3. CDR3 sequence reads: CASQRTGGDQPQHF. The CDR3 DNA reads as TGTGCCAGCCAAAGGACAGGGGGAGATCAGCCCCAGCATTTT.

J is TRBJ2-3 and V is TRBV5-1; maybe TRBD2 (5 bases). The CDR3 is 15 amino acids. Trimming pared 1 base from V and 6 bases from J, leaving 15 bases between. Germline V gene data show CDR1 as SGHRS and CDR2 as YFSETQ. Written as DNA, the CDR3 is TGCGCCAGCAGCTTGCAGGTCCTACGGGGTGATACGCAGTATTTT. Protein sequence: CASSLQVLRGDTQYF.

The gene calls are TRBV11-2 and TRBJ1-1; D is unclear. The germline V gene has CDR1 SGHAT and CDR2 FQNNGV. The CDR3 spans 13 residues. V was cut by 3 bases and J by 10 bases, with 15 bases left in between. CDR3 nucleotides: TGTGCCAGCAGCTTGCTCAGGACCGACCGAGCTTTCTTT. Translating gives CASSLLRTDRAFF.